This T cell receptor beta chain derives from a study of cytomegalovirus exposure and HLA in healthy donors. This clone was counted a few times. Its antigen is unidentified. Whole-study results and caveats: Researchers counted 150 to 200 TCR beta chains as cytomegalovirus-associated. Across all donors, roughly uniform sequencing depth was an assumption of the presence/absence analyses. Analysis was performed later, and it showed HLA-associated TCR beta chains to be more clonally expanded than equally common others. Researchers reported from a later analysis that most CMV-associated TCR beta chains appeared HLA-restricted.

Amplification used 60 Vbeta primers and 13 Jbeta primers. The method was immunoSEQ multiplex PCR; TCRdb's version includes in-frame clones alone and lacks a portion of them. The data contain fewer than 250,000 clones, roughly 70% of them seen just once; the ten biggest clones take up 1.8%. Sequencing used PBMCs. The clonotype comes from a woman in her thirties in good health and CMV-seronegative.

In DNA, the CDR3 is TGTGCCAGCAGCTTACGCGTTGAGACCCAGTACTTC. It is translated as CASSLRVETQYF. The chain couples TRBV7-9 to TRBJ2-5, with D uncertain. The V gene's germline CDR1 is SEHNR and CDR2 FQNEAQ (reference sequence). V was clipped by 2 bases and J by 5 bases, with 6 bases between them. This CDR3 has 12 amino acids.